This is a list of T cell receptor beta chains from one sample in a study of neurological immune-mediated disorders. TCRdb called the 5' RACE reads again in MiXCR, with one record for every CDR3 protein. The data contain over 45,000 distinct CDR3 sequences, about 23% of them seen just once; the ten biggest clones take up 20% to 25%. Sequenced sample: PBMCs. Every receptor here comes from a woman aged 65 to 85 in good health. The CDR3 runs from the conserved cysteine through the conserved F or W. The order of the fields is clone size, V gene, J gene, CDR3 protein. Clone size is stated in some rows and not others, as once, few, many or a class when expanded.

clone_size: many
v_call: TRBV7-2
j_call: TRBJ1-2
cdr3_aa: CASSPNTGSGYTF

clone_size: -
v_call: TRBV20-1
j_call: TRBJ2-7
cdr3_aa: CSGGLAGVRGREQYF

clone_size: many
v_call: TRBV13
j_call: TRBJ2-3
cdr3_aa: CASSLSRETDTQYF

clone_size: -
v_call: TRBV3-1
j_call: TRBJ2-4
cdr3_aa: CASSQADRGNIQYF

clone_size: -
v_call: TRBV28
j_call: TRBJ2-1
cdr3_aa: CASSFSPRSYNEQFF

clone_size: few
v_call: TRBV7-2
j_call: TRBJ2-1
cdr3_aa: CASSLGGWASGNNEQFF

clone_size: many
v_call: TRBV5-1
j_call: TRBJ2-2
cdr3_aa: CASRKPGANTGELFF

clone_size: many
v_call: TRBV5-1
j_call: TRBJ2-3
cdr3_aa: CASTTTSTDTQYF

clone_size: many
v_call: TRBV20-1
j_call: TRBJ1-1
cdr3_aa: CRITGGAGRDTEAFF

clone_size: -
v_call: TRBV5-1
j_call: TRBJ1-5
cdr3_aa: CASSLDPTGGYEQPQHF

clone_size: many
v_call: TRBV5-1
j_call: TRBJ2-5
cdr3_aa: CASSSGQVQETQYF

clone_size: -
v_call: TRBV12-3/TRBV12-4
j_call: TRBJ2-2
cdr3_aa: CASSSQFGTGELFF

clone_size: many
v_call: TRBV7-9
j_call: TRBJ2-7
cdr3_aa: CASSKAGVSYEQYF

clone_size: many
v_call: TRBV7-2
j_call: TRBJ1-3
cdr3_aa: CASSSGPGGGNTIYF

clone_size: -
v_call: TRBV27
j_call: TRBJ2-3
cdr3_aa: CASSLLAQRTDTQYF

clone_size: -
v_call: TRBV25-1
j_call: TRBJ1-1
cdr3_aa: CASSESGRTGAEAFF

clone_size: -
v_call: TRBV5-1
j_call: TRBJ2-5
cdr3_aa: CASSLIPGQQETQYF

clone_size: many
v_call: TRBV10-3
j_call: TRBJ2-7
cdr3_aa: CAISGAGTYEQYF

clone_size: many
v_call: TRBV4-1
j_call: TRBJ1-5
cdr3_aa: CASSQRVGVVYQPQHF

clone_size: many
v_call: TRBV7-2
j_call: TRBJ1-1
cdr3_aa: CASSFGRNTEAFF

clone_size: many
v_call: TRBV7-2
j_call: TRBJ1-6
cdr3_aa: CASSSTLGQGNSPLHF

clone_size: many
v_call: TRBV20-1
j_call: TRBJ2-2
cdr3_aa: CSAGGEGTGELFF

clone_size: many
v_call: TRBV7-9
j_call: TRBJ1-2
cdr3_aa: CASSFGQSYGYTF

clone_size: many
v_call: TRBV28
j_call: TRBJ2-7
cdr3_aa: CASSSPGTGNEQYF

clone_size: many
v_call: TRBV28
j_call: TRBJ2-6
cdr3_aa: CASSSRRTGGRISGANVLTF

clone_size: many
v_call: TRBV20-1
j_call: TRBJ1-1
cdr3_aa: CSARRTGTTEAFF

clone_size: many
v_call: TRBV28
j_call: TRBJ1-1
cdr3_aa: CASIDFGAFF

clone_size: few
v_call: TRBV7-2
j_call: TRBJ2-5
cdr3_aa: CASSVDRAQETQYF

clone_size: many
v_call: TRBV12-3/TRBV12-4
j_call: TRBJ2-7
cdr3_aa: CASGPGSYEQYF

clone_size: once
v_call: TRBV5-1
j_call: TRBJ2-1
cdr3_aa: CASSLRSVGSGDEQFF

clone_size: many
v_call: TRBV6-6
j_call: TRBJ2-4
cdr3_aa: CASSTRIIQYF

clone_size: many
v_call: TRBV7-6
j_call: TRBJ2-3
cdr3_aa: CASSLVSGRAADTQYF

clone_size: -
v_call: TRBV15
j_call: TRBJ2-2
cdr3_aa: CATSRSEANTGELFF

clone_size: many
v_call: TRBV6-2/TRBV6-3
j_call: TRBJ2-1
cdr3_aa: CASSSLSGRAYNEQFF

clone_size: many
v_call: TRBV20-1
j_call: TRBJ2-7
cdr3_aa: CSARVRGLSYEQYF

clone_size: many
v_call: TRBV10-1
j_call: TRBJ2-1
cdr3_aa: CASSESRNYNEQFF

clone_size: -
v_call: TRBV20-1
j_call: TRBJ2-5
cdr3_aa: CSASGFLGQETQYF

clone_size: many
v_call: TRBV27
j_call: TRBJ2-4
cdr3_aa: CASSLSSGGKNIQYF

clone_size: many
v_call: TRBV5-1
j_call: TRBJ2-1
cdr3_aa: CASSLVAGQYNEQFF

clone_size: -
v_call: TRBV2
j_call: TRBJ2-1
cdr3_aa: CATHGGMSSYNEQFF

clone_size: many
v_call: TRBV20-1
j_call: TRBJ2-3
cdr3_aa: CSARDWSADTQYF

clone_size: -
v_call: TRBV7-9
j_call: TRBJ1-1
cdr3_aa: CASSLESEAFF

clone_size: many
v_call: TRBV2
j_call: TRBJ1-5
cdr3_aa: CASSEDTGAQPQHF